Shown below are 4 T cell receptor beta chains from a single sample sequenced in a study of CD8 T cells in Susac syndrome. A quantity of 0.5 to 1 ug RNA underwent reverse transcription using random hexamers. TCRdb re-analysed the immunoSEQ multiplex PCR reads in MiXCR, keeping a single row per CDR3 protein. Of almost 450,000 distinct CDR3 sequences listed, 85% to 90% are singletons. The sequenced sample consisted of CD8+ T cells from PBMCs. These TCRs come from a human donor with multiple sclerosis.

V and J are TRBV6-5 and TRBJ2-4; D may be TRBD1 (6 bases). V gave up 6 bases and J gave up 11 bases, with 17 bases separating them. This CDR3 region has 13 residues. CDR1 and CDR2 (germline): MNHEY, SVGAGI. Here the CDR3 reads CASSPGVNMFQYF. The CDR3 region has the DNA TGTGCCAGCAGCCCAGGGGTTAACATGTTTCAGTACTTC.

The V and J genes are TRBV20-1 and TRBJ1-5, with 8 bases matching TRBD1. J was trimmed by 5 bases and V by 5 bases; bases with no gene match: 8. The CDR3 is 14 residues long. The germline CDR1 and CDR2 sequences are DFQATT and SNEGSKA (reference sequence). CDR3 loop: CSARLSGGDQPQHF. The CDR3 DNA follows: TGCAGTGCTCGACTCTCAGGGGGCGATCAGCCCCAGCATTTT.

The J gene is TRBJ2-3, the V gene TRBV6-1, with 7 positions matching TRBD1. The CDR3 has 17 amino acids. The trim removed 8 bases at V and 2 bases at J, leaving 16 bases unmatched. Germline V CDR1 and CDR2: MNHNS, SASEGT. The CDR3 reads CASGPSGWDRVTDTQYF. The CDR3 nucleotides are TGTGCCAGCGGACCCTCCGGCTGGGACAGAGTCACAGATACGCAGTATTTT.

This clonotype was picked up a small number of times. CDR3 nucleotides: TGTGCCAGCAGTTTAGGACAGGGGGAGACTGAAGCTTTCTTT. It is translated as CASSLGQGETEAFF. V usage is TRBV12-3 or TRBV12-4 and J usage is TRBJ1-1; 9 nucleotides line up with TRBD1. The CDR3 loop spans 14 amino acids. With 1 base clipped from V and 5 bases from J, the junction kept 2 bases outside the gene matches.